A selection of T cell receptor beta chains follows, all from one sample in a study of cytomegalovirus exposure and HLA in healthy donors. The repertoire was sequenced with immunoSEQ multiplex PCR; TCRdb's copy has only in-frame clones and lacks some. This table lists over 100,000 clones. Material for sequencing was PBMCs. The receptors were gathered from a man aged 25 to 40 in good health and CMV-seronegative. Each CDR3 is given with its conserved first and last residue. The order of the fields is J gene, V gene, CDR3 protein.

j_gene: TRBJ2-1; v_gene: TRBV5-1; CDR3aa: CASSYGDYNEQFF
j_gene: TRBJ1-1; v_gene: TRBV7-8; CDR3aa: CASSLDSYYTEAFF
j_gene: TRBJ2-4; v_gene: TRBV2; CDR3aa: CASTEQALAKNIQYF
j_gene: TRBJ1-3; v_gene: TRBV12-5; CDR3aa: CASGPGGSGNTIYF
j_gene: TRBJ1-5; v_gene: TRBV10-1; CDR3aa: CAVGSHRRQPQHF
j_gene: TRBJ2-3; v_gene: TRBV7-9; CDR3aa: CATKVQGTDTQYF
j_gene: TRBJ2-2; v_gene: TRBV5-1; CDR3aa: CASSGGMNTGELFF
j_gene: TRBJ2-7; v_gene: TRBV28; CDR3aa: CASSTGYEQYF
j_gene: TRBJ2-7; v_gene: TRBV28; CDR3aa: CASSWVGAGGPYEQYF
j_gene: TRBJ1-2; v_gene: TRBV7-9; CDR3aa: CASSFGQAASNYGYTF
j_gene: TRBJ2-7; v_gene: TRBV7-8; CDR3aa: CASSLAPSLYEQYF
j_gene: TRBJ2-6; v_gene: TRBV9; CDR3aa: CASSVAGQGSSGANVLTF
j_gene: TRBJ2-7; v_gene: TRBV7-2; CDR3aa: CASSLGSGAYEQYF
j_gene: TRBJ1-1; v_gene: TRBV5-8; CDR3aa: CASSTRGGPFYFNTEAFF
j_gene: TRBJ2-7; v_gene: TRBV28; CDR3aa: CASSLQGAQEYEQYF
j_gene: TRBJ1-2; v_gene: TRBV19; CDR3aa: CASGGQEQPNYGYTF
j_gene: TRBJ1-2; v_gene: TRBV28; CDR3aa: CASTREGQFPEGFGYTF
j_gene: TRBJ1-3; v_gene: TRBV10-3; CDR3aa: CAISESGTNGNTIYF
j_gene: TRBJ2-1; v_gene: TRBV11-2; CDR3aa: CASSLVSAGLYNEQFF